These 22 T cell receptor beta chains were sequenced from one sample in a study of shared clonotypes between healthy human individuals. Here immunoSEQ multiplex PCR was the method, and the copy in TCRdb shows in-frame clones only, minus some. The sample has over a million clones, roughly 96% seen once; the top ten hold approximately 1%. The sample was naive CD4+ T cells sorted from blood. Subset noted: CD45RA+ positively selected. The receptor source for this set is a man younger than 40 in good health.

V gene TRBV7-9 combines with J gene TRBJ2-2; D gene uncertain. V shed 1 base and J shed 0 bases, with 3 bases lying between them. The germline gives CDR1 SEHNR, CDR2 FQNEAQ (reference sequence). This CDR3 is 14 amino acids long. The CDR3 DNA follows: TGTGCCAGCAGCTTAGACGCGAACACCGGGGAGCTGTTTTTT. Amino acid sequence: CASSLDANTGELFF.

Regarding this clone: Additional DNA sequences in this sample encode the identical CDR3. This chain joins TRBV2 and TRBJ2-7, with a possible D match to TRBD2 (5 bases). The CDR3 is 12 amino acids. Germline V gene data show CDR1 as SNHLY and CDR2 as FYNNEI. V was clipped by 5 bases and J by 4 bases, with 9 bases between them. CDR3 nucleotides: TGTGCCAGCAGTACGGGCGGGTACGAGCAGTACTTC. Residues: CASSTGGYEQYF.

This clone was picked up a small number of times. CDR3: CASSSGGPEGEQFF. The CDR3, as DNA: TGCGCCAGCAGCTCGGGAGGCCCCGAGGGGGAGCAGTTCTTC. V gene TRBV5-1 combines with J gene TRBJ2-1, with 7 bases matching TRBD2. The CDR3 runs to 14 residues. Germline CDR1 and CDR2: SGHRS and YFSETQ. The trim removed 3 bases at V and 10 bases at J, leaving 10 bases unmatched.

Turning to this clone: The same CDR3 also results from other DNA sequences found in this sample. The genes are TRBV7-9 and TRBJ2-7; no reliable D call. CDR1 is SEHNR and CDR2 is FQNEAQ in the germline V gene (reference sequence). Trimming took 5 bases from V and 4 from J, leaving 9 bases between them. CDR3 length: 12 residues. The CDR3 nucleotides read TGTGCCAGCAGCCCCCTCAGTTACGAGCAGTACTTC. Its protein product is CASSPLSYEQYF.

The CDR3 bases are TGTGCCACCAGCAGGACAACGGGGAGAAACGGGGAAAAACTGTTTTTT. As protein: CATSRTTGRNGEKLFF. The V call is TRBV15, the J call TRBJ1-4; no reliable D call. CDR3 length: 16 residues. Germline CDR1 reads LNHNV; CDR2 reads YYDKDF (reference sequence). Trimming cost V 3 bases and J 8 bases, with 19 bases left between them.

The chain recombines TRBV6-5 with TRBJ2-7, with D possibly matching TRBD1 (6 bases). The CDR3 consists of 14 residues. Trimming shortened V by 6 bases and J by 4 bases, and 16 bases separated the two germline ends. The germline CDR1 and CDR2 sequences are MNHEY and SVGAGI. In DNA, the CDR3 is TGTGCCAGCAGCCCTAGACAGGTTCGGTACGAGCAGTACTTC. Protein sequence: CASSPRQVRYEQYF.

The chain links TRBV6-4 to TRBJ2-1; 9 bases are shared with TRBD2. This CDR3 spans 14 amino acids. Germline CDR1 is MRHNA and CDR2 is SNTAGT. V was pared by 4 bases and J by 6 bases, with 4 bases of the junction left unmatched. In DNA, the CDR3 is TGTGCCAGCAGTGGGCTAGCGGGATCCAATGAGCAGTTCTTC. This sequence encodes CASSGLAGSNEQFF.

The chain links TRBV11-2 to TRBJ2-7; 11 bases fit TRBD2. Germline trimming cut 4 bases from V and 3 bases from J; bases unmatched to any gene: 5. The CDR3 length is 15 residues. Germline CDR1 is SGHAT and CDR2 is FQNNGV. The CDR3 sequence is CASSSRLAGGYEQYF. The CDR3 DNA sequence: TGTGCCAGCAGCTCCCGGCTAGCGGGAGGCTACGAGCAGTACTTC.

The chain is built from TRBV12-5 and TRBJ2-5; TRBD2 is a possible D gene (6 bases). The CDR3 is 15 amino acids. V was clipped by 1 base and J by 5 bases, with 14 bases between them. Germline V lookup: CDR1 LGHNT, CDR2 FRNRAP. The CDR3 loop reads CASGLGDSAGETQYF. The CDR3 DNA reads TGTGCTAGTGGTTTGGGTGACAGTGCGGGGGAGACCCAGTACTTC.

CDR3 nucleotide sequence: TGCAGCGCCGGACTAGCGGGAGTCGGGCGAGCCAAAAACATTCAGTACTTC. It translates to CSAGLAGVGRAKNIQYF. The chain recombines TRBV29-1 with TRBJ2-4; 13 nucleotides align to TRBD2. Germline trimming cut 7 bases from V and 0 bases from J; bases unmatched to any gene: 9. Germline V gives CDR1 SQVTM, CDR2 ANQGSEA. The CDR3 consists of 17 residues.

This clone has a single count. CDR3 sequence reads: CASSSRVGAGELFF. CDR3 DNA: TGTGCCAGCAGTTCCCGCGTGGGCGCCGGGGAGCTGTTTTTT. This chain joins TRBV7-2 and TRBJ2-2, with D unresolved. Germline-derived CDR1 and CDR2 are SGHTA and FQGNSA. The germline V and J ends were trimmed by 6 bases and 6 bases, with 14 bases remaining between them. The CDR3 has 14 residues.

This chain uses TRBV28 with TRBJ2-7; the D is unclear. The length of the CDR3 is 11 residues. V was pared by 5 bases and J by 5 bases, with 7 bases between. Germline V CDR1 and CDR2: MDHEN, SYDVKM. The DNA for the CDR3 is TGTGCCAGCAGTAAGGGCGACGAGCAGTACTTC. Translation: CASSKGDEQYF.

Note on this clone: Other nucleotide sequences in the sample specify the same CDR3. The V and J genes are TRBV18 and TRBJ2-5; D is perhaps TRBD2 (5 bases). V gave up 0 bases and J gave up 4 bases, with 9 bases separating them. The CDR3 covers 14 residues. Germline CDR1 KGHSH, CDR2 LQKENI. The CDR3 is CASSPPASRETQYF. Here the CDR3 DNA reads TGTGCCAGCTCACCACCGGCTAGCCGAGAGACCCAGTACTTC. Supplemented by reference TRBV18 and TRBJ2-5, the full variable domain reads NAGVMQNPRHLVRRRGQEARLRCSPMKGHSHVYWYRQLPEEGLKFMVYLQKENIIDESGMPKERFSAEFPKEGPSILRIQQVVRGDSAAYFCASSPPASRETQYFGPGTRLLVL.

The chain couples TRBV27 to TRBJ1-1; D might be TRBD1 (5 bases). CDR1 is MNHEY, CDR2 SMNVEV, per germline (reference sequence). This CDR3 is 15 amino acids long. Trimming stripped 5 bases from V and 0 bases from J, with 13 bases between. CDR3 in amino acids: CASSPRQRMNTEAFF. The CDR3 DNA follows: TGTGCCAGCAGTCCTCGACAGAGAATGAACACTGAAGCTTTCTTT.

The chain recombines TRBV10-2 with TRBJ2-1; TRBD2 matches at 13 bases. The V segment lost 6 bases and the J segment 6 bases; nucleotides outside the gene matches: 8. Germline-derived CDR1 and CDR2 are WSHSY and SAAADI. The CDR3 is 16 amino acids. The CDR3 protein is CASRGTGTSGTNEQFF. CDR3 DNA: TGCGCCAGCAGGGGTACCGGGACTAGCGGGACCAATGAGCAGTTCTTC.

The chain employs TRBV7-2 and TRBJ1-1; 8 bases are a match to TRBD1. This CDR3 region has 17 residues. Trimming at V came to 1 base and at J to 0 bases, leaving 7 bases not matched to a gene. The germline V gene has CDR1 SGHTA and CDR2 FQGNSA. The CDR3 coding sequence is TGTGCCAGCAGCTTAGGGACAGGGAGACCCATGAACACTGAAGCTTTCTTT. Its translation: CASSLGTGRPMNTEAFF.

For the CDR3, the DNA is TGTGCCAGTAGGACATCAGCCCACCGGGACAGGGGTCCAGATACGCAGTATTTT. This sequence encodes CASRTSAHRDRGPDTQYF. The chain carries TRBV19 and TRBJ2-3; the match to TRBD1 covers 10 bases. Germline CDR1 LNHDA, CDR2 SQIVND (reference sequence). The CDR3 is 18 residues long. The V and J ends lost 6 bases and 4 bases, in that order; junction bases with no gene match: 16.

The chain carries TRBV6-4 and TRBJ2-1; D uncertain. CDR3 size: 14 residues. Between the trimmed V and J ends, which lost 6 bases and 3 bases, there was a span of 12 bases. Germline V gene lookup returns CDR1 MRHNA and CDR2 SNTAGT. The CDR3: CASRSRGDYNEQFF. CDR3 nucleotide sequence: TGTGCCAGCAGGAGTCGCGGAGACTACAATGAGCAGTTCTTC.

This clone appeared once. This chain links TRBV25-1 with TRBJ2-3; no clear D gene. V was pared by 4 bases and J by 2 bases, with 7 bases between. The V gene's germline CDR1 is MGHDK and CDR2 SYGVNS. CDR3 size: 13 residues. As DNA, the CDR3 is TGTGCCAGCAGTGGCCAGTTCACAGATACGCAGTATTTT. It is translated as CASSGQFTDTQYF.

The chain links TRBV6-5 to TRBJ1-5, with D perhaps matching TRBD1 (5 bases). CDR3 length equals 14 residues. V shed 0 bases and J shed 7 bases, with 10 bases lying between them. Germline V CDR1 and CDR2: MNHEY, SVGAGI. The CDR3 loop is CASSYSEGFQPQHF. For the CDR3, the DNA is TGTGCCAGCAGTTACTCGGAGGGGTTCCAGCCCCAGCATTTT.

This clone was detected only once. This sequence joins TRBV18 and TRBJ2-7; either TRBD1 or TRBD2 may fit D (5 bases each). CDR3 size: 19 residues. CDR1 KGHSH and CDR2 LQKENI come from the germline V gene. Trimming removed 4 bases at V and 2 bases at J, with 27 bases between. The CDR3 sequence is CASSQGGPGVGTGTYEQYF. The CDR3 DNA follows: TGTGCCAGCTCACAGGGTGGGCCCGGAGTTGGGACGGGAACCTACGAGCAGTACTTC.

The CDR3 DNA follows: TGTGCCAGCAGCCAGGTGCGGGGTAACGAGCAGTACTTC. It yields the protein CASSQVRGNEQYF. The V and J genes are TRBV14 and TRBJ2-7; a weak D match, TRBD2 (6 bases). CDR1 is SGHDN and CDR2 is FVKESK in the germline V gene. The CDR3 loop spans 13 amino acids. V dropped 3 bases and J dropped 5 bases, with 11 bases sitting between them.